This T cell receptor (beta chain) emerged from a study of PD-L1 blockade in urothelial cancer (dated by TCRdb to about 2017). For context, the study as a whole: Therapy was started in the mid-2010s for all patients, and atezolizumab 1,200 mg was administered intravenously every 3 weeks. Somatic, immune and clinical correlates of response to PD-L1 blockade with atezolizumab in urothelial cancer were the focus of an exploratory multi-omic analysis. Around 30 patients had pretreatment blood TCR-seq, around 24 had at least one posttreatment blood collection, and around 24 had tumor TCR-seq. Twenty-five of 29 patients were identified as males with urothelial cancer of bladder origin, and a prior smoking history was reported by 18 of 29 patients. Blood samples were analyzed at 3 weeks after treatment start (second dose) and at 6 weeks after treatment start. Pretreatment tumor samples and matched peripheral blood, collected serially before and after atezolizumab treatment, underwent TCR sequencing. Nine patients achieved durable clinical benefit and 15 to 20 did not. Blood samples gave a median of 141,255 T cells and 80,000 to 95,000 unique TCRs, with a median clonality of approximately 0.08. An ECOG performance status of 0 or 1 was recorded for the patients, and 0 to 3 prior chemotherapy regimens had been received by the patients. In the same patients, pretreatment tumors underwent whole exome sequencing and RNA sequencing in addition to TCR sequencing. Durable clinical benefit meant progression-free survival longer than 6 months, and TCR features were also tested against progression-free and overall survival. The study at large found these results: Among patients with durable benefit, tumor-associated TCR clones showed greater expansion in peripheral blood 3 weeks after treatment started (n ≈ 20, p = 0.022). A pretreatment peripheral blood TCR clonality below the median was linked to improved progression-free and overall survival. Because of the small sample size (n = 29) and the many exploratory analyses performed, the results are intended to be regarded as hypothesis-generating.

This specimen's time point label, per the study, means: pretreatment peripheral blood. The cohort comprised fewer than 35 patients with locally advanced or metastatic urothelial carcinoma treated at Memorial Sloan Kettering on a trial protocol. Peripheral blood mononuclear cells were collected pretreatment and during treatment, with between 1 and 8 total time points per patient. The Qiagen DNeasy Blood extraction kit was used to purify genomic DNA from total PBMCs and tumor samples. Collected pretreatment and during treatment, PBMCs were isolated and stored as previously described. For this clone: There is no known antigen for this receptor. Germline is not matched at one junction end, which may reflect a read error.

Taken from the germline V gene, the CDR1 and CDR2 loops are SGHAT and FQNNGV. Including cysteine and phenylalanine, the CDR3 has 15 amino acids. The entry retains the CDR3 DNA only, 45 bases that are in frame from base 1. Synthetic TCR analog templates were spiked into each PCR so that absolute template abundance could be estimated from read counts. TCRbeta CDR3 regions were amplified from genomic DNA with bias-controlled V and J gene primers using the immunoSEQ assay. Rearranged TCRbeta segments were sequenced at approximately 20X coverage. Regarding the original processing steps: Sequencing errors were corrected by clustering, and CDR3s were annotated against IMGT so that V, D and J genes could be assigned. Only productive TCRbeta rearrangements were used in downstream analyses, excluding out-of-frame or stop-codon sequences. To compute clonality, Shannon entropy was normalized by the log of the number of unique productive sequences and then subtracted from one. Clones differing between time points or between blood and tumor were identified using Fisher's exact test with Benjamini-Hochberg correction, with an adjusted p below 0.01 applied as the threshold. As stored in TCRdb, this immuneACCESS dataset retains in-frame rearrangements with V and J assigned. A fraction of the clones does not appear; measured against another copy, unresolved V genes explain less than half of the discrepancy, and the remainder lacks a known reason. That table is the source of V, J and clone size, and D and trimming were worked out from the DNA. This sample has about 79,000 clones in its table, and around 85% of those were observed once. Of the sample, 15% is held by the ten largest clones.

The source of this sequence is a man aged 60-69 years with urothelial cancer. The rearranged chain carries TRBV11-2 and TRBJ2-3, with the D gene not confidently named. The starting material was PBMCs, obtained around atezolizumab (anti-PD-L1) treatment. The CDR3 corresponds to CASSLDLYSKDTQYF. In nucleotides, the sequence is TGTGCCAGCAGCTTAGATCTCTACAGCAAAGATACGCAGTATTTT.